This T cell receptor (beta chain) was obtained from a study of T cells after yellow fever vaccination (dated by TCRdb to between 2018 and 2021). For context, the study as a whole: Libraries from fractions with low cell numbers were prepared with the SMART-Seq v4 Ultra Low Input RNA kit. Blood samples were taken at several timepoints before and after primary and secondary immunization, and bulk PBMC replicates and cell subsets were isolated. To follow T-cell clones before and after both primary and booster YFV17D yellow fever vaccination, bulk TCR alpha and beta repertoires underwent longitudinal sequencing. Two healthy male donors made up the cohort, one aged 18 to 30 years and the other aged 30 to 40 years. The paper as a whole reports these results and caveats: Because only a couple of donors were included in the study, the extent to which the findings can be generalized is limited. Compared with the primary T-cell response, the secondary T-cell response was weaker but faster, peaking on day 5 rather than day 15. Most clones expanded after primary vaccination were re-detected after the booster (just under 97% of CD4 and roughly 85% of CD8), suggesting broad memory maintenance. Computational filtering was needed because FACS-sorted repertoires could contain abundant contaminating clonotypes from the bulk population. A small fraction of clonotypes showed up in both the CD4 and CD8 compartments, probably as a result of convergent recombination.

Synthesis of TCR cDNA relied on 5'RACE template switching, a step that introduced a universal primer site along with unique molecular identifiers. cDNA synthesis was primed from both the TCR alpha and TCR beta constant segments. Libraries were amplified in two PCR steps, with sample barcodes and sequencing adapters added in the second step. Libraries were sequenced on Illumina HiSeq 2500 (2x100 bp) or NovaSeq (2x150 bp). The published analysis was carried out like this. Reads were demultiplexed and collapsed into UMI consensus sequences with MIGEC, and V(D)J alignment was performed with MiXCR. Clonotypes responding to the vaccine were identified with edgeR on replicate PBMC samples, with the criteria of FDR below 0.01 and a log2 fold change above 5 up to day 15. CD4 or CD8 identity was assigned to each bulk clonotype according to whether the clonotype was present at higher abundance in the sequenced CD4 repertoire or the sequenced CD8 repertoire. TCRdb took the public reads, trimmed them with fastp at Q25, ran MiXCR for clone calling and kept in-frame beta chains. Each CDR3 protein gets just one entry, which takes the most common genes and DNA from the rows behind it. TCRdb's processing, not the study's, gives the V and J calls here. The sample has under 600,000 distinct CDR3 sequences on record, approximately 12% of them singletons. The top ten clones comprise around 15% of the sample.

Per the germline V gene, MNHNS is the CDR1 and SASEGT is the CDR2. The CDR3 sequence holds 15 residues, the cysteine and phenylalanine included. Just the 45-base CDR3 DNA is kept, in frame starting at base 1. V and J lose 5 bases and 5 bases, and a span of 16 bases separates them. Taken with the paper, the label for treatment or condition translates to: live attenuated yellow fever vaccine strain. At every blood-draw timepoint, two biological replicates of bulk PBMCs were collected. A standard Ficoll-Paque protocol was used to isolate PBMCs from peripheral blood. RNA was extracted with TriZol from bulk PBMCs, CD4 and CD8 fractions, and dextramer-positive and dextramer-negative fractions. As regards this clonotype: The target of this receptor is not known. No per-base quality is available; no much larger clone lies one base away.

The sequence links TRBV6-1 to TRBJ2-1, with TRBD1 tentatively as D gene (6 bases match). The material sequenced was PBMCs, taken on the day of the yellow fever booster vaccination. The origin of this receptor is a man in his thirties or forties who received the YFV17D yellow fever vaccine. The DNA sequence is as follows: TGTGCCAGCAGTAATTTCGCCGGGACAAACAATGAGCAGTTCTTC. This yields the protein CASSNFAGTNNEQFF.